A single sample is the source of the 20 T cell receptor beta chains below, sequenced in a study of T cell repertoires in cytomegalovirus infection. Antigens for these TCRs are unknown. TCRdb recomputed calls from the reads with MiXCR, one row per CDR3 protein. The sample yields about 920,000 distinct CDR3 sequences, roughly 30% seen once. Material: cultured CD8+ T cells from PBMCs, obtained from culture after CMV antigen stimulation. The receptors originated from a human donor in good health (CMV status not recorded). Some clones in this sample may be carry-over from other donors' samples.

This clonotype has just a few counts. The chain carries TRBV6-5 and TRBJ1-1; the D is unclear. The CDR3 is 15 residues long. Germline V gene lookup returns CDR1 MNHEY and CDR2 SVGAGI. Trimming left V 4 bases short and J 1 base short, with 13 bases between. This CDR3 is CASSLTTRGNTEAFF. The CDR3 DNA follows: TGTGCCAGCAGTTTAACGACCCGAGGGAACACTGAAGCTTTCTTT.

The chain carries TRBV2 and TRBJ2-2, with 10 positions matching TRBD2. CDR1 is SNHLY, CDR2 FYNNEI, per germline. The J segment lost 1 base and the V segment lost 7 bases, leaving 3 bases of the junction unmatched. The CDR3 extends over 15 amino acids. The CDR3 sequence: CASNRLAGNTGELFF. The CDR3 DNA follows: TGTGCCAGCAATAGACTAGCGGGGAACACCGGGGAGCTGTTTTTT.

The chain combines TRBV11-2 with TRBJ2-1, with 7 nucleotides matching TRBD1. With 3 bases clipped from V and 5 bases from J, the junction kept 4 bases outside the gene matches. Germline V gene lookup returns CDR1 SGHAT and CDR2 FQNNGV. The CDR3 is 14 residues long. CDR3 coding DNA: TGTGCCAGCAGCTTGGACAGGTCCCACAATGAGCAGTTCTTC. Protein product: CASSLDRSHNEQFF.

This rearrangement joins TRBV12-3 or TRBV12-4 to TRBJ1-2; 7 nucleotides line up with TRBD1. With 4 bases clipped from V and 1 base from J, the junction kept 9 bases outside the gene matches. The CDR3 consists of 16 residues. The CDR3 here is CASSSPDRDFNYGYTF. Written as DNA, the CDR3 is TGTGCCAGCAGTTCCCCAGACAGGGACTTTAACTATGGCTACACCTTC.

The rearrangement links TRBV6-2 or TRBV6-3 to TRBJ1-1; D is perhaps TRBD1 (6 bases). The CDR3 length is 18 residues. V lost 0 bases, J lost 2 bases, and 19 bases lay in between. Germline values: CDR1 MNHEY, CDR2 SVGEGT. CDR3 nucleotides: TGTGCCAGCAGTTACTCGGGGCTCGGGGACATGGGTAACACTGAAGCTTTCTTT. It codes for CASSYSGLGDMGNTEAFF.

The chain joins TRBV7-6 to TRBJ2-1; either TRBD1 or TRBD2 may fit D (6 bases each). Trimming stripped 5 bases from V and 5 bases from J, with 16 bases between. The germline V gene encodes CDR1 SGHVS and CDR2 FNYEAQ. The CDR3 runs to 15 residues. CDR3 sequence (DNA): TGTGCCAGCAGCCACAGACAGGAGGGACACAATGAGCAGTTCTTC. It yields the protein CASSHRQEGHNEQFF.

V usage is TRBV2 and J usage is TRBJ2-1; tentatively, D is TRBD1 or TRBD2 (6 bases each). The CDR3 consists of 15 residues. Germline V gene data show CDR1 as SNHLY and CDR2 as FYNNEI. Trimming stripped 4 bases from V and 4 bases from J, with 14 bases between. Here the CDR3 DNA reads TGTGCCAGCAGTGCCGTGGGGGGCCCTTACAATGAGCAGTTCTTC. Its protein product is CASSAVGGPYNEQFF.

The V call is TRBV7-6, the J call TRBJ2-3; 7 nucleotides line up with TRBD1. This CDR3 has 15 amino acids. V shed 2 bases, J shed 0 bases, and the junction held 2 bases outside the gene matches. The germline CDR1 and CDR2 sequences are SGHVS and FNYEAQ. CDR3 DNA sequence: TGTGCCAGCAGCTTATACAGGGGAAGCACAGATACGCAGTATTTT. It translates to CASSLYRGSTDTQYF.

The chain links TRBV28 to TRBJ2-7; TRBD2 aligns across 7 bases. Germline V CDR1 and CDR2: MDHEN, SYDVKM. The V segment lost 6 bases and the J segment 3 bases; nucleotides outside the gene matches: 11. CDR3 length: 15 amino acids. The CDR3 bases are TGTGCCAGCAGGGCAGCGGGGCTTCAAATCTACGAGCAGTACGTC. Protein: CASRAAGLQIYEQYV.

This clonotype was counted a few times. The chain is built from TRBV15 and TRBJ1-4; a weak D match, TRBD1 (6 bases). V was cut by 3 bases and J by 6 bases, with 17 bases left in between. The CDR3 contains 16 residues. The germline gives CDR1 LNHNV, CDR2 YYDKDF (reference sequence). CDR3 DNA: TGTGCCACCAGCAGTGAAGGCGGGGGGCCGCATGAAAAACTGTTTTTT. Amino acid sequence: CATSSEGGGPHEKLFF.

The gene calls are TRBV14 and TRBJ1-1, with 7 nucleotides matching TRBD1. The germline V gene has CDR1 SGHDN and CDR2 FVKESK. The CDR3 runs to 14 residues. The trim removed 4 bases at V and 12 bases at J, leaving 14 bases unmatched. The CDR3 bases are TGTGCCAGCAGCCTTCCGAACAGGGGAAATAGGACTTTCTTT. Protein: CASSLPNRGNRTFF.

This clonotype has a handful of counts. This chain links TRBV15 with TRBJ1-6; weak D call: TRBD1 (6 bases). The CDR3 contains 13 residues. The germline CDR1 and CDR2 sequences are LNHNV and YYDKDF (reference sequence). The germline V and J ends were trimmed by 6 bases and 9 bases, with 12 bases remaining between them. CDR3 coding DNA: TGTGCCACCAGAAACAGGGCCGGTTCACCCCTCCACTTT. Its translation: CATRNRAGSPLHF.

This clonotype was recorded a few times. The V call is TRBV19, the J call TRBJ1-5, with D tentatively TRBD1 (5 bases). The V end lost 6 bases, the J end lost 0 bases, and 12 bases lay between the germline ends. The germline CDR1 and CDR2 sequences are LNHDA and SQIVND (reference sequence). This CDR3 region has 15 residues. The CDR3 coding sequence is TGTGCCAGTAGGCAGGGAGATCATAGCAATCAGCCCCAGCATTTT. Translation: CASRQGDHSNQPQHF.

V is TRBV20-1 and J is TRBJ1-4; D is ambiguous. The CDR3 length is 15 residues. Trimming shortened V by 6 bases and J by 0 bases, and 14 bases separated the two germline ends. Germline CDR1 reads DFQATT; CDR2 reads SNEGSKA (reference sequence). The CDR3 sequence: CSAHRRVATNEKLFF. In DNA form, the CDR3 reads TGCAGTGCCCATCGGCGGGTTGCAACTAATGAAAAACTGTTTTTT.

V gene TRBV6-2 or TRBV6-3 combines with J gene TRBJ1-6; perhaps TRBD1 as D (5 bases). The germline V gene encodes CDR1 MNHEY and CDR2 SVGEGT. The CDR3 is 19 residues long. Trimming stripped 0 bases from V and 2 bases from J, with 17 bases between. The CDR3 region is CASSYSAVSKDTYNSPLHF. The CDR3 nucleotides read TGTGCCAGCAGTTACTCCGCGGTTTCTAAGGACACCTATAATTCACCCCTCCACTTT.

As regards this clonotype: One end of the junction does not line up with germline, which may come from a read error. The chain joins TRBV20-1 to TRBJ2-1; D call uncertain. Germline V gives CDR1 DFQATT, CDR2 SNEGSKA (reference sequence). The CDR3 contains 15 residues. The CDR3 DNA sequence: TGCAATGCTGGACCTCAACCTCACACCTACAATGAGCAGTTCTTC. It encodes CNAGPQPHTYNEQFF.

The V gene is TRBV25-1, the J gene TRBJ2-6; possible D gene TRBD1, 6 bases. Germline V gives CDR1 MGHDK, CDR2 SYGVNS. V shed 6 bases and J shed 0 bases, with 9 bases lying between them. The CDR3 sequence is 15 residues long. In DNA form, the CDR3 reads TGTGCCAGCAGCGGACAGCACTCTGGGGCCAACGTCCTGACTTTC. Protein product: CASSGQHSGANVLTF.

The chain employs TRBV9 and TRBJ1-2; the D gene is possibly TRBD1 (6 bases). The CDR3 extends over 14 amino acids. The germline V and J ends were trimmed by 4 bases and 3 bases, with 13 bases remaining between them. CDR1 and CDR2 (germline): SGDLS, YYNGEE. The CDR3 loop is CASSSSGVDYGYTF. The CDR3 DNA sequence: TGTGCCAGCAGCTCGTCAGGGGTGGACTATGGCTACACCTTC.

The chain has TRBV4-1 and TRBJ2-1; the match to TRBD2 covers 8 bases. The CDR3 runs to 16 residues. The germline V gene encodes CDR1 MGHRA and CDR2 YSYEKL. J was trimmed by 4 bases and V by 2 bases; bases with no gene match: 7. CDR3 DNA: TGCGCCAGCAGCCAACTGGGCGGGGGGCCTTACAATGAGCAGTTCTTC. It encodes CASSQLGGGPYNEQFF.

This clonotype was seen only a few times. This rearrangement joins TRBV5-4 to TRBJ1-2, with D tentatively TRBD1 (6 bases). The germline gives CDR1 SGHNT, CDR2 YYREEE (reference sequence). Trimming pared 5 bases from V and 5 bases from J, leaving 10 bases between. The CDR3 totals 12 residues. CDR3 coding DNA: TGTGCCAGCAGGGACAGTCAATATGGCTACACCTTC. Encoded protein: CASRDSQYGYTF. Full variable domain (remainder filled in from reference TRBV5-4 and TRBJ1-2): ETGVTQSPTHLIKTRGQQVTLRCSSQSGHNTVSWYQQALGQGPQFIFQYYREEENGRGNFPPRFSGLQFPNYSSELNVNALELDDSALYLCASRDSQYGYTFGSGTRLTVV.